This T cell receptor beta chain was sequenced in a study of identifying expanded T cells in peripheral blood. General study results and limits: Roughly 1.2 clones differed between technical replicates, versus 16.4 and 19 over time.

As concerns this clone: Its antigen is undetermined.

In germline, CDR1 is SGHNT, CDR2 YYREEE (reference sequence). The CDR3 length is 14 residues. Trimming shortened V by 0 bases and J by 5 bases, and 12 bases separated the two germline ends. Assay: immunoSEQ multiplex PCR; the TCRdb copy retains only in-frame clones and omits some. The data contain approximately 110,000 clones, about 88% of them singletons. Healthy donors had no documented immune events, such as infections, while sampled. The specimen was blood. The V and J genes are TRBV5-4 and TRBJ2-7; a possible D gene is TRBD1 (5 bases). The receptor was derived from a person aged 18 to 70 in good health. The CDR3 region has the DNA TGTGCCAGCAGCTTGGTTCAGGGCTTTAACGAGCAGTACTTC. Translated, it gives CASSLVQGFNEQYF.